Below are 5 T cell receptor beta chains sequenced from a single sample in a study of blood T cell repertoires in COVID-19 (dated by TCRdb to about 2020). The library was prepared using the immunoSEQ multiplex PCR assay. Drawn from immuneACCESS, this table holds only the in-frame rearrangements with V and J called that TCRdb kept. Clones are partly lost; checked studies trace under half to an unresolved V gene and leave the rest unexplained. Recorded for this sample are 200,000 to 300,000 clones; approximately 86% of them occurred a single time. The top ten hold approximately 0.7% of the sample. The specimen was peripheral blood. These receptors were collected from a human donor in a cohort sampled during active COVID-19.

The CDR3 coding sequence is TGTGCCAGCAGCCAAGATAGGGAGACTAGCCTATCAGTAGGGGTGTATTTT. It codes for CASSQDRETSLSVGVYF. V and J are TRBV14 and TRBJ2-3; 7 bases fit TRBD2. Germline V CDR1 and CDR2: SGHDN, FVKESK. J lost 14 bases, V lost 0 bases, and 20 bases had no gene match. This CDR3 has 17 amino acids.

This rearrangement joins TRBV5-4 to TRBJ1-2; 8 bases align to TRBD1. Per the germline V gene, CDR1 is SGHNT and CDR2 is YYREEE (reference sequence). The CDR3 is 16 amino acids. J was trimmed by 7 bases and V by 2 bases; bases with no gene match: 13. The CDR3 reads CASSLSLDRGLFGYTF. The CDR3 nucleotides read TGTGCCAGCAGCTTAAGCTTAGACAGGGGACTCTTTGGCTACACCTTC.

The chain links TRBV4-3 to TRBJ1-1; maybe TRBD1 (5 bases). The CDR3 spans 16 residues. V was clipped by 0 bases and J by 5 bases, with 16 bases between them. Looked up from germline, CDR1 is LGHNA and CDR2 is YSLEER. In DNA, the CDR3 is TGCGCCAGCAGCCAAGAGATTTCCAGGGTCGGAACTGAAGCTTTCTTT. Encoded protein: CASSQEISRVGTEAFF.

Written as DNA, the CDR3 is TGTGCCAGCAGTTATAGTCTGGCGGGAAACACTGAAGCTTTCTTT. It translates to CASSYSLAGNTEAFF. V usage is TRBV6-5 and J usage is TRBJ1-1, with D hard to call. The CDR3 runs 15 residues. V lost 3 bases and J lost 2, with 13 bases in between. CDR1 is MNHEY and CDR2 is SVGAGI in the germline V gene.

The chain links TRBV7-2 to TRBJ2-5; TRBD1 might be the D (5 bases). V lost 3 bases to trimming and J lost 0 bases, with 8 bases between them. This CDR3 has 14 residues. Per the germline V gene, CDR1 is SGHTA and CDR2 is FQGNSA. The CDR3 DNA sequence: TGTGCCAGCAGCTTGGACAACTACCAAGAGACCCAGTACTTC. It translates to CASSLDNYQETQYF.